Following are 5 T cell receptor beta chains from one sample sequenced in a study of T-cell reconstitution after alpha-beta-depleted transplantation in children. TCRbeta library construction was performed incorporating unique molecular identifiers. MiXCR, applied by TCRdb to the PCR reads, yields one record per CDR3 protein. This sample yields about a million distinct CDR3 sequences, of which roughly 29% are seen a single time; roughly 31% belongs to the top ten. Source: PBMCs, mostly from graft donor cells, taken 360 days after TCRalphabeta/CD19-depleted stem cell transplant. These receptors were taken from a boy less than two years old who had a stem cell transplant for SCID, so the T cells may come from the graft donor.

CDR3 in DNA: TGTGCCACCAGCAGACGACCGGACATACCGAACACTGAAGCTTTCTTT. Translating it yields CATSRRPDIPNTEAFF. The chain couples TRBV15 to TRBJ1-1, with a possible D match to TRBD1 (5 bases). Germline CDR1 LNHNV, CDR2 YYDKDF (reference sequence). The CDR3 covers 16 residues. V was pared by 2 bases and J by 1 base, with 14 bases between.

The V call is TRBV15, the J call TRBJ2-3, with 10 bases lining up with TRBD1. With 5 bases clipped from V and 4 bases from J, the junction kept 6 bases outside the gene matches. CDR3 length: 15 residues. Germline lookup yields CDR1 LNHNV and CDR2 YYDKDF (reference sequence). The CDR3: CATSEDRGMPDTQYF. In DNA, the CDR3 is TGTGCCACCAGCGAGGACAGGGGGATGCCAGATACGCAGTATTTT.

In this sample, this clonotype turned up a few times. The V call is TRBV10-3, the J call TRBJ2-7, with TRBD2 matching over 8 bases. The CDR3 has 12 residues. The germline V gene encodes CDR1 ENHRY and CDR2 SYGVKD. The trim removed 10 bases at V and 6 bases at J, leaving 8 bases unmatched. The DNA for the CDR3 is TGTGCCACCGACGGGGGGGCAGCCGAGCAGTACTTC. It is translated as CATDGGAAEQYF.

V gene TRBV7-9 combines with J gene TRBJ2-7; TRBD2 is a possible D gene (5 bases). The length of the CDR3 is 14 residues. Deletions cut 3 bases from V and 5 bases from J, with 14 bases between. Germline V CDR1 and CDR2: SEHNR, FQNEAQ (reference sequence). In nucleotides, the CDR3 is TGTGCCAGCAGCTTGCGGACTTACAGCGACGAGCAGTACTTC. It specifies CASSLRTYSDEQYF.

In nucleotides, the CDR3 is TGTGCCAGCAGCACATTGTACCAAGAGACCCAGTACTTC. Translation: CASSTLYQETQYF. The rearrangement links TRBV6-1 to TRBJ2-5; D remains ambiguous. The CDR3 extends over 13 amino acids. Germline V gene lookup returns CDR1 MNHNS and CDR2 SASEGT. Trimming shortened V by 6 bases and J by 0 bases, and 8 bases separated the two germline ends.